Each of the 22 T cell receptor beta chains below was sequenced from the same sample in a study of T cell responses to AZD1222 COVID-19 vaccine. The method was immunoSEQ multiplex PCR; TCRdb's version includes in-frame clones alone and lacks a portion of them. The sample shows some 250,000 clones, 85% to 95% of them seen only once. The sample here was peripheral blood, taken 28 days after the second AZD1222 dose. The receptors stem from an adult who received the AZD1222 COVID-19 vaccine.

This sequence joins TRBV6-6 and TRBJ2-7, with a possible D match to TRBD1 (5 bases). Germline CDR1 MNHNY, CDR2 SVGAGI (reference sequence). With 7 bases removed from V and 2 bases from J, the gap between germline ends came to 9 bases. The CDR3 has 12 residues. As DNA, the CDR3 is TGTGCCAGCACTCAGACAGCCTACGAGCAGTACTTC. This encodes CASTQTAYEQYF.

Written as DNA, the CDR3 is TGTGCCAGCAGCTACAGAAGACAGGGTTATGAGCAGTTCTTC. This gives the protein CASSYRRQGYEQFF. The gene calls are TRBV27 and TRBJ2-1; 7 nucleotides match TRBD1. This CDR3 spans 14 amino acids. CDR1 MNHEY and CDR2 SMNVEV come from the germline V gene (reference sequence). V lost 6 bases and J lost 8; bases outside the gene matches: 10.

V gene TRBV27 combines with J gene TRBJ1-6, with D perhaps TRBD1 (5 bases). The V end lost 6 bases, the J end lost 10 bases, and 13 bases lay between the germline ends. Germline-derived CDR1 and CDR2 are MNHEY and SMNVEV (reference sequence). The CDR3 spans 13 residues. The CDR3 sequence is CASSTGFSSPLHF. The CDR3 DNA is TGTGCCAGCAGCACAGGTTTCTCCTCACCCCTCCACTTT.

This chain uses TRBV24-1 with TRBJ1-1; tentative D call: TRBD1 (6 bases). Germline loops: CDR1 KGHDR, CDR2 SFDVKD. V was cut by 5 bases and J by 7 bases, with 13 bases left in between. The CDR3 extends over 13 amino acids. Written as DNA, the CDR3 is TGTGCCACCAGTGTTACAGGGCGGATTGAAGCTTTCTTT. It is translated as CATSVTGRIEAFF.

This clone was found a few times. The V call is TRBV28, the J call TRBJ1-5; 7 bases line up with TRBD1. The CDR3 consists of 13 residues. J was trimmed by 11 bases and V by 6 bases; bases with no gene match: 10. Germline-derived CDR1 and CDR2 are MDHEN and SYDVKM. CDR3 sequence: CASRRTGEYAQHF. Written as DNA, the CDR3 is TGTGCCAGCAGGAGGACAGGTGAGTATGCCCAGCATTTT.

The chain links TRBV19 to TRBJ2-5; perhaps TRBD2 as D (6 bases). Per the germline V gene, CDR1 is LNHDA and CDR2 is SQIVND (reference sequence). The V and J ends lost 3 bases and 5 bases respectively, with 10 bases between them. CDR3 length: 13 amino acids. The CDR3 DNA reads TGTGCCAGTAGTATCGCGGGGAGTGAGACCCAGTACTTC. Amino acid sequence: CASSIAGSETQYF. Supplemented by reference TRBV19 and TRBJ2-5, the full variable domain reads DGGITQSPKYLFRKEGQNVTLSCEQNLNHDAMYWYRQDPGQGLRLIYYSQIVNDFQKGDIAEGYSVSREKKESFPLTVTSAQKNPTAFYLCASSIAGSETQYFGPGTRLLVL.

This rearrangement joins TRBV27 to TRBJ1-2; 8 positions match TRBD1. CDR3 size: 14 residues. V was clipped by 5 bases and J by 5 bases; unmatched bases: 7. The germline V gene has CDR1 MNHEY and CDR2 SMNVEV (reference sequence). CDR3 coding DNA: TGTGCCAGCAGTCCCCAGGACAGGGTATATGGCTACACCTTC. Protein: CASSPQDRVYGYTF.

The CDR3 reads CASGGENGNTIYF. DNA for the CDR3: TGTGCCAGCGGGGGCGAGAATGGAAACACCATATATTTT. The V call is TRBV2, the J call TRBJ1-3; D possibly corresponds to TRBD1 (6 bases). This CDR3 comprises 13 residues. Trimming cost V 8 bases and J 3 bases, with 11 bases left between them. Germline V gene lookup returns CDR1 SNHLY and CDR2 FYNNEI.

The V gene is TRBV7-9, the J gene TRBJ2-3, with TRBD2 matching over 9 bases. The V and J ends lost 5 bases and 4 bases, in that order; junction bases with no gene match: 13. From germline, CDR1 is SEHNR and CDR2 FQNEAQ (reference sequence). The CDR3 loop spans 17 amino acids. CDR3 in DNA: TGTGCCAGCAGCCGCGCCGGGACTAGCTCCGGGGCAGATACGCAGTATTTT. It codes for CASSRAGTSSGADTQYF.

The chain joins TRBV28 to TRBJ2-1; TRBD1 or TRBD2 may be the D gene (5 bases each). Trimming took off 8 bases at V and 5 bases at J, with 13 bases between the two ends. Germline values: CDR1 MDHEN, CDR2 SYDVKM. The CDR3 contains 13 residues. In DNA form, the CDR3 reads TGTGCCAGCTATGGGACCGGGGACAATGAGCAGTTCTTC. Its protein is CASYGTGDNEQFF.

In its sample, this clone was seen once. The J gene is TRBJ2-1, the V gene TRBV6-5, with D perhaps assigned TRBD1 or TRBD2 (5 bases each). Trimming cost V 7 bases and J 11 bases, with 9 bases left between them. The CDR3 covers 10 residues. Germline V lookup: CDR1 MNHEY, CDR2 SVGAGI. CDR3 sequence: CASMGDQQFF. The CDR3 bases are TGTGCCAGCATGGGGGACCAGCAGTTCTTC.

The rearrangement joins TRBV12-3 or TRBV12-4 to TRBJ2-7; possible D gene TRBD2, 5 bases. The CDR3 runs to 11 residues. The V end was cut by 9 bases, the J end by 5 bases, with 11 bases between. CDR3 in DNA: TGTGCCAGTCTCGGGATTCACGAGCAGTACTTC. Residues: CASLGIHEQYF.

The CDR3 DNA sequence: TGCAGCGTTCGAGGGTACTACAATGAGCAGTTCTTC. Residues: CSVRGYYNEQFF. The V gene is TRBV29-1, the J gene TRBJ2-1, with D possibly being TRBD2 (5 bases). This CDR3 contains 12 residues. Germline V gene lookup returns CDR1 SQVTM and CDR2 ANQGSEA. Trimming stripped 5 bases from V and 3 bases from J, with 8 bases between.

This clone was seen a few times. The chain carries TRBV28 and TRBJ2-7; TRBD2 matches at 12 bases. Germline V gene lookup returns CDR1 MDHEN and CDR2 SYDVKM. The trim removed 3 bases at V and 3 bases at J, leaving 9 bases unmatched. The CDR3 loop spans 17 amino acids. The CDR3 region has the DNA TGTGCCAGCAGTTTTCGGGCTAGCGGGAGGGCCGTCTACGAGCAGTACTTC. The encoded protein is CASSFRASGRAVYEQYF. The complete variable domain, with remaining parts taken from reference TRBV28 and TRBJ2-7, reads DVKVTQSSRYLVKRTGEKVFLECVQDMDHENMFWYRQDPGLGLRLIYFSYDVKMKEKGDIPEGYSVSREKKERFSLILESASTNQTSMYLCASSFRASGRAVYEQYFGPGTRLTVT.

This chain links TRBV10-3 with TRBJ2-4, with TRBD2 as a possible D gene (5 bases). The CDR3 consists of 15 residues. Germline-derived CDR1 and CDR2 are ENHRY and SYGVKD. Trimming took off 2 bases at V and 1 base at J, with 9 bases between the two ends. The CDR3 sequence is CAISERGWAKNIQYF. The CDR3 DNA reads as TGTGCCATCAGTGAGCGGGGTTGGGCCAAAAACATTCAGTACTTC.

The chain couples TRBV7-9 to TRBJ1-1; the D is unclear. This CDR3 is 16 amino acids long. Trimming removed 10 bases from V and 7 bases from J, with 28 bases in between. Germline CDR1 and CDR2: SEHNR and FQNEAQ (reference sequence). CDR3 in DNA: TGTGCCACTGTATACCTAGCTTGGGCCTCAGTGGGTGAAGCTTTCTTT. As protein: CATVYLAWASVGEAFF.

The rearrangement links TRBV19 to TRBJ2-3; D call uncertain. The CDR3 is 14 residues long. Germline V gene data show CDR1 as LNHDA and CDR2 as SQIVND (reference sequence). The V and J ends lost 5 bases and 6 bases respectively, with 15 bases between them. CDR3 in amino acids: CASSPRVSSDTQYF. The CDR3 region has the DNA TGTGCCAGTAGTCCACGTGTTAGCAGCGATACGCAGTATTTT.

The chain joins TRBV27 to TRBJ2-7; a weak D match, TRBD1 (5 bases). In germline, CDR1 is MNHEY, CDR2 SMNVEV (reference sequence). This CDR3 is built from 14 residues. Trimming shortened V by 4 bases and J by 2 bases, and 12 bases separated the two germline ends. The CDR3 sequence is CASSSHRSPYEQYF. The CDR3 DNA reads TGTGCCAGCAGTTCCCACAGGTCTCCCTACGAGCAGTACTTC.

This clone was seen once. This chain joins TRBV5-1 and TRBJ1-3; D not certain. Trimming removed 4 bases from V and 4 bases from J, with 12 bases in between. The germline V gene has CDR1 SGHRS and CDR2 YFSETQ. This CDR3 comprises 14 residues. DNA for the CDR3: TGCGCCAGCAGCGCGGACGGGATAGGAAACACCATATATTTT. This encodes CASSADGIGNTIYF.

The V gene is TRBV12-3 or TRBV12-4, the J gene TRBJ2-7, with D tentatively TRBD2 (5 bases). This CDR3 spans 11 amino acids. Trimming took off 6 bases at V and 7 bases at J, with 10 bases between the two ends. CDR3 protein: CASSLRGEQYF. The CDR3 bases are TGTGCCAGCAGCCTCCGGGGAGAGCAGTACTTC.

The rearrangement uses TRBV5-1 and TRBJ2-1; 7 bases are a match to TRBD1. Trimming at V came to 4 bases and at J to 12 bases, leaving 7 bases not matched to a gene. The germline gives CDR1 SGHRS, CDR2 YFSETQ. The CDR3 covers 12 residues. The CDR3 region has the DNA TGCGCCAGCAGCCGGACAGGCGAATGGCAGTTCTTC. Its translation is CASSRTGEWQFF. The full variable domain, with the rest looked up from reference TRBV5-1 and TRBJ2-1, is KAGVTQTPRYLIKTRGQQVTLSCSPISGHRSVSWYQQTPGQGLQFLFEYFSETQRNKGNFPGRFSGRQFSNSRSEMNVSTLELGDSALYLCASSRTGEWQFFGPGTRLTVL.

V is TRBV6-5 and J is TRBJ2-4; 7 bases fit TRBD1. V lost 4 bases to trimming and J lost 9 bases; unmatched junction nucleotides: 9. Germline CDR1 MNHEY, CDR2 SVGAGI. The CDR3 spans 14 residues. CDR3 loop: CASSFVGQAGIQYF. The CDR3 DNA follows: TGTGCCAGCAGTTTCGTCGGACAGGCAGGCATTCAGTACTTC.